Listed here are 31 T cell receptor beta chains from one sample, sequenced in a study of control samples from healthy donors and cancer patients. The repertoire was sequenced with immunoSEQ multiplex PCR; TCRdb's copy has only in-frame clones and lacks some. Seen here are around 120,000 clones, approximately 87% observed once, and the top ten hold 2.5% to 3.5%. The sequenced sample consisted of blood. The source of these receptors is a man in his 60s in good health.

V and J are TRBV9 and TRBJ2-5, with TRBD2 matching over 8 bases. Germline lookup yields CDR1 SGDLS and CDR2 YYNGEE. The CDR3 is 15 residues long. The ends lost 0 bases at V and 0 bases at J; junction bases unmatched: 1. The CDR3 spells CASSVGGGYQETQYF. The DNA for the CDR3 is TGTGCCAGCAGCGTAGGCGGGGGGTACCAAGAGACCCAGTACTTC.

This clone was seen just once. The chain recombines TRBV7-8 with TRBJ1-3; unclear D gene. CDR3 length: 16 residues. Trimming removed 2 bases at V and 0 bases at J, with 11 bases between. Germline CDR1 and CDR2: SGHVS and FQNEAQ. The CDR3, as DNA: TGTGCCAGCAGCTTATTCGGTACTAACTCTGGAAACACCATATATTTT. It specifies CASSLFGTNSGNTIYF.

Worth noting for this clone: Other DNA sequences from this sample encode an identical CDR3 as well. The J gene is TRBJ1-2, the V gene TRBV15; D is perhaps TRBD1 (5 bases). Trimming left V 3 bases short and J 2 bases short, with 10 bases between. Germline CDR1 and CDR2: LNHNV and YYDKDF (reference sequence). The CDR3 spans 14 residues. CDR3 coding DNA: TGTGCCACCAGCAGGGGGGATGGGAACTATGGCTACACCTTC. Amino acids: CATSRGDGNYGYTF.

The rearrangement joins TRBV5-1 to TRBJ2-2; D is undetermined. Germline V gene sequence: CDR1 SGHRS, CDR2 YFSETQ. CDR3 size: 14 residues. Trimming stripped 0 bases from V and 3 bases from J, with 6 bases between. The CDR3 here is CASSLDPHTGELFF. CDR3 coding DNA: TGCGCCAGCAGCTTGGACCCACACACCGGGGAGCTGTTTTTT.

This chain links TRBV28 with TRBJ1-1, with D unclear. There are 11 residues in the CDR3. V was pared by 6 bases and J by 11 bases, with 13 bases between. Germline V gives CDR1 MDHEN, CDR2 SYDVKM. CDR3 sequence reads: CASSLRMRAFF. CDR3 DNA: TGTGCCAGCAGCCTACGGATGAGGGCTTTCTTT.

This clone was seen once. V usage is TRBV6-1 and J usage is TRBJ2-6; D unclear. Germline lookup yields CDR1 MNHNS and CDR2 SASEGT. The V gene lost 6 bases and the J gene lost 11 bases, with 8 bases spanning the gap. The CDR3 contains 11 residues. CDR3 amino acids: CASSPLHVLTF. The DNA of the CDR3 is TGTGCCAGCAGCCCTTTACACGTCCTGACTTTC.

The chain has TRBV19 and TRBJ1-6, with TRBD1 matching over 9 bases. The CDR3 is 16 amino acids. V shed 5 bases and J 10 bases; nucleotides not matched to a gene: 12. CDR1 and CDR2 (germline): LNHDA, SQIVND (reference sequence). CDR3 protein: CASSAQSGTGISPLHF. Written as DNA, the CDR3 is TGTGCCAGTAGTGCCCAGTCCGGGACAGGGATATCACCCCTCCACTTT.

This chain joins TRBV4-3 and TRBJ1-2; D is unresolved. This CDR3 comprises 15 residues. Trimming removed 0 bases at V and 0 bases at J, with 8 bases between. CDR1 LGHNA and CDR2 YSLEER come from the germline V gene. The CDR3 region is CASSQDVKPNYGYTF. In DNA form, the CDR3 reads TGCGCCAGCAGCCAAGATGTGAAGCCTAACTATGGCTACACCTTC.

The CDR3 DNA is TGTGCCAGCTCACCTTTCGGGGGGTCGGACACCATATATTTT. Translation gives CASSPFGGSDTIYF. This rearrangement joins TRBV18 to TRBJ1-3, with a weak D call TRBD1 (5 bases). Germline V gives CDR1 KGHSH, CDR2 LQKENI. The V and J ends lost 3 bases and 8 bases respectively, with 14 bases between them. This CDR3 contains 14 residues.

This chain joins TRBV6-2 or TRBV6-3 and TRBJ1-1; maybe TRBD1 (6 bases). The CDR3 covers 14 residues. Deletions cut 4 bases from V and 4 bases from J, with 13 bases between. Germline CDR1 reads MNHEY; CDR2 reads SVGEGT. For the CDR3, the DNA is TGTGCCAGCAGTTTTTTTGGACAGCTCACTGAAGCTTTCTTT. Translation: CASSFFGQLTEAFF.

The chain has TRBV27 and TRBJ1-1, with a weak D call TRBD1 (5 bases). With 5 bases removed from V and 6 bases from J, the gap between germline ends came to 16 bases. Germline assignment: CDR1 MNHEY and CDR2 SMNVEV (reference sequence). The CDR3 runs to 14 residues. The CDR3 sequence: CASSPYGRGAEAFF. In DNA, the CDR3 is TGTGCCAGCAGTCCTTACGGGAGGGGTGCTGAAGCTTTCTTT.

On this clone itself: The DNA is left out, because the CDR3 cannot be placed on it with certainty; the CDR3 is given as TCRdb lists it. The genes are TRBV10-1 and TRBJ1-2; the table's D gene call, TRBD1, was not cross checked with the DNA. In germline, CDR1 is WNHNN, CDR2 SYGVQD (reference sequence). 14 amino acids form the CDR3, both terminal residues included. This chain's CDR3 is CASSTSTAEKGYTF.

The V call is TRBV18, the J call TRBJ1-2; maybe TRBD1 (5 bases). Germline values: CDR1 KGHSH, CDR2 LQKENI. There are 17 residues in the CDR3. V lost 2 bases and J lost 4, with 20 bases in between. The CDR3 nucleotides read TGTGCCAGCTCACCAAGGGGCACGAGGGGAGAAAGCTATGGCTACACCTTC. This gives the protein CASSPRGTRGESYGYTF.

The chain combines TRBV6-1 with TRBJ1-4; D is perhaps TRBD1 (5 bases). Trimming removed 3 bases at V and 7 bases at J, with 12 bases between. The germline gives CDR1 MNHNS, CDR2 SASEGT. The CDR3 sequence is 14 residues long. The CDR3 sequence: CASSEGGGVEKLFF. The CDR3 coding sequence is TGTGCCAGCAGTGAGGGAGGAGGGGTTGAAAAACTGTTTTTT.

CDR3: CATEDPREFLRIYGYTF. The CDR3 DNA is TGTGCCACCGAGGACCCACGGGAGTTCTTGAGAATTTATGGCTACACCTTC. The rearrangement uses TRBV10-3 and TRBJ1-2; D gene ambiguous. Between the trimmed V and J ends, which lost 10 bases and 5 bases, there was a span of 29 bases. From germline, CDR1 is ENHRY and CDR2 SYGVKD. This CDR3 region has 17 residues.

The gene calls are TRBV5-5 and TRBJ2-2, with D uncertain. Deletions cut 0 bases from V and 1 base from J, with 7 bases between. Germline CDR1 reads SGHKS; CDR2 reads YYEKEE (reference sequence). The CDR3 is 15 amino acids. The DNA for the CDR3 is TGTGCCAGCAGCTTGGGGAACGTGAACACCGGGGAGCTGTTTTTT. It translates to CASSLGNVNTGELFF.

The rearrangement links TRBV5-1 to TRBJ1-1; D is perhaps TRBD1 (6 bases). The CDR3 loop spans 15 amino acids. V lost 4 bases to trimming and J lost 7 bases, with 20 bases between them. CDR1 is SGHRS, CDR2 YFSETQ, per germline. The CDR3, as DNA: TGCGCCAGCAGCCCCTTGACGGGGGGACACATTGAAGCTTTCTTT. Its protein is CASSPLTGGHIEAFF.

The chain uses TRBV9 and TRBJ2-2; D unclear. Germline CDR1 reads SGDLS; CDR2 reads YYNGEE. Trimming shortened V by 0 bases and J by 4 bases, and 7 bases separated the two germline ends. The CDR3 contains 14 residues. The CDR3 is CASSVETFTGELFF. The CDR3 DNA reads TGTGCCAGCAGCGTAGAAACATTCACCGGGGAGCTGTTTTTT.

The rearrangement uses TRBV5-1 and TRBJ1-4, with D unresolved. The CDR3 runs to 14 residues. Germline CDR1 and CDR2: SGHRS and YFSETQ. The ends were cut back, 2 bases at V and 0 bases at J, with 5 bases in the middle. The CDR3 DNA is TGCGCCAGCAGCTTAAATCCAACTAATGAAAAACTGTTTTTT. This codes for CASSLNPTNEKLFF.

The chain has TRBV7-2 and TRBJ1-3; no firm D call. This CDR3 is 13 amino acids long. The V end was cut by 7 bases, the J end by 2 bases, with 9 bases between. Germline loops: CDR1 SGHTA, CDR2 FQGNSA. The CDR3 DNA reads TGTGCCAGCACCAAATACGCTGGAAACACCATATATTTT. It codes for CASTKYAGNTIYF.

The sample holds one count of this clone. The CDR3 reads CASSFGGSFREKLFF. The CDR3 bases are TGTGCCAGCAGTTTTGGGGGAAGCTTCCGCGAAAAACTGTTTTTT. V gene TRBV28 combines with J gene TRBJ1-4; TRBD1 is a possible D gene (5 bases). Germline loops: CDR1 MDHEN, CDR2 SYDVKM. This CDR3 spans 15 amino acids. V was trimmed by 3 bases and J by 8 bases, leaving 16 bases between them.

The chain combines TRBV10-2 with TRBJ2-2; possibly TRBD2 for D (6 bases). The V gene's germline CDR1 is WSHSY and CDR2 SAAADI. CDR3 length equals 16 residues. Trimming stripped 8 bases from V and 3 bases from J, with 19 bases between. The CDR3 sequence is CASGNWGVLDTGELFF. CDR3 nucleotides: TGCGCCAGCGGAAACTGGGGGGTGTTGGACACCGGGGAGCTGTTTTTT.

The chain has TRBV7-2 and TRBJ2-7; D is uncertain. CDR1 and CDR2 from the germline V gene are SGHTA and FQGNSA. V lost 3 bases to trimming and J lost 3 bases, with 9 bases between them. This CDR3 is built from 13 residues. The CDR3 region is CASSFFQDYEQYF. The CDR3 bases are TGTGCCAGCAGCTTTTTCCAGGACTACGAGCAGTACTTC.

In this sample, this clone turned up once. CDR3 DNA: TGTGCCAGCAGTTTCGCCGGGACAGCAAGCTATGGCTACACCTTC. Translating it yields CASSFAGTASYGYTF. The chain uses TRBV27 and TRBJ1-2; TRBD1 agrees at 7 bases. This CDR3 has 15 residues. The V gene's germline CDR1 is MNHEY and CDR2 SMNVEV (reference sequence). The J segment lost 4 bases and the V segment lost 3 bases, leaving 8 bases of the junction unmatched.

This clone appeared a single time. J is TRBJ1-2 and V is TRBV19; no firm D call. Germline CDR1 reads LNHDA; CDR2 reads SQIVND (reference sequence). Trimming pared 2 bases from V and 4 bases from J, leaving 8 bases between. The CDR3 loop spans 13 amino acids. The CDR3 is CASSISSSYGYTF. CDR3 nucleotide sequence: TGTGCCAGTAGTATATCGTCCAGCTATGGCTACACCTTC.

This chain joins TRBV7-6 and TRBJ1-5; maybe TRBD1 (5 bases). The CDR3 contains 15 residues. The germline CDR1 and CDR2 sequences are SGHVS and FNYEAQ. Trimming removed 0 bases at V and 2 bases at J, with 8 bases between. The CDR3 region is CASSLAGGGNQPQHF. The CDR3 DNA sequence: TGTGCCAGCAGCTTAGCCGGGGGGGGCAATCAGCCCCAGCATTTT.

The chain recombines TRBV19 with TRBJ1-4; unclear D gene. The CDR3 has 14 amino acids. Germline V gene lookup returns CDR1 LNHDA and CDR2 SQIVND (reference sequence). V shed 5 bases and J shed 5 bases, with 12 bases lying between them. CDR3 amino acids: CASSFGTGNEKLFF. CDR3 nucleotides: TGTGCCAGTAGTTTCGGAACTGGGAATGAAAAACTGTTTTTT.

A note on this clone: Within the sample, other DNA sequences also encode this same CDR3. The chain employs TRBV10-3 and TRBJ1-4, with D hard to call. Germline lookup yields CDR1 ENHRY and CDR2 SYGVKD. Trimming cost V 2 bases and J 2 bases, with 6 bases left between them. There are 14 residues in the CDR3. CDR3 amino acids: CAISEAGTNEKLFF. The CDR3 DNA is TGTGCCATCAGTGAGGCTGGCACTAATGAAAAACTGTTTTTT.

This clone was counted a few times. The CDR3 sequence is CASSLGTGGSPLHF. DNA of the CDR3: TGTGCCAGCAGTTTAGGGACAGGGGGGTCACCCCTCCACTTT. The chain has TRBV28 and TRBJ1-6, with 11 bases fitting TRBD1. In germline, CDR1 is MDHEN, CDR2 SYDVKM. The CDR3 is made up of 14 amino acids. Unmatched junction bases numbered 1, after V lost 2 bases and J lost 10 bases.

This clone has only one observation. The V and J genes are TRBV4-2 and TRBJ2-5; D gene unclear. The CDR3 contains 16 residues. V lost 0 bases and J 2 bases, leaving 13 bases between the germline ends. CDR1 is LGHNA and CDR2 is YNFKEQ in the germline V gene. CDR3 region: CASSQEKTGGQETQYF. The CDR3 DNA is TGTGCCAGCAGCCAAGAAAAGACTGGCGGACAAGAGACCCAGTACTTC.

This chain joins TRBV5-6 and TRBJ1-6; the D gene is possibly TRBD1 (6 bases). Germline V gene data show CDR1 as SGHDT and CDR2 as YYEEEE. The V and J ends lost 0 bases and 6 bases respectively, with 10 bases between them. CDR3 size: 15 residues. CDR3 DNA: TGTGCCAGCAGCTTGGAGGGGGTTTCTAATTCACCCCTCCACTTT. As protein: CASSLEGVSNSPLHF. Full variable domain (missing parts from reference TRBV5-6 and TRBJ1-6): DAGVTQSPTHLIKTRGQQVTLRCSPKSGHDTVSWYQQALGQGPQFIFQYYEEEERQRGNFPDRFSGHQFPNYSSELNVNALLLGDSALYLCASSLEGVSNSPLHFGNGTRLTVT.